The rows below give T cell receptor beta chains drawn from one sample of a study of shared clonotypes between healthy human individuals. Assay: immunoSEQ multiplex PCR; the TCRdb copy retains only in-frame clones and omits some. The sample carries approximately 840,000 clones, 96% recorded once. The sequencing sample was made of naive CD8+ T cells sorted from blood. All receptors come from a man aged 25 to 40 in good health. Each CDR3 is given with its conserved first and last residue. The D gene is left open where the match is weak. Some rows have no size entry. The others give once, few or many, or a class for an expanded clone.

TRBJ2-2 | few | - | TRBV29-1 | CSGGPITGELFF | TGCAGCGGGGGACCGATAACCGGGGAGCTGTTTTTT
TRBJ2-5 | - | - | TRBV9 | CASSIGSERETQYF | TGTGCCAGCAGCATCGGGTCAGAGCGGGAGACCCAGTACTTC
TRBJ2-7 | - | TRBD2 | TRBV5-1 | CASRAGSGTSYEQYF | TGCGCCAGCAGAGCAGGTAGCGGGACCTCCTACGAGCAGTACTTC
TRBJ2-7 | - | - | TRBV27 | CASGPTGGSPREQYF | TGTGCCAGCGGGCCGACTGGGGGGTCTCCCAGGGAGCAGTACTTC
TRBJ2-1 | - | TRBD1 | TRBV23-1 | CASSQRDRGVAEQFF | TGCGCCAGCAGTCAACGGGACAGGGGTGTTGCTGAGCAGTTCTTC
TRBJ1-1 | - | - | TRBV27 | CASSLSAGSNTEAFF | TGTGCCAGCAGTTTATCAGCAGGGTCGAACACTGAAGCTTTCTTT
TRBJ2-1 | - | - | TRBV7-9 | CASSIDPRSYNEQFF | TGTGCCAGCAGCATAGACCCTCGCTCCTACAATGAGCAGTTCTTC
TRBJ2-1 | - | - | TRBV7-9 | CASSSSEAGDGQFF | TGTGCCAGCAGCTCATCGGAGGCCGGGGATGGGCAGTTCTTC
TRBJ1-1 | - | - | TRBV28 | CASSEVNTEAFF | TGTGCCAGCAGTGAAGTGAACACTGAAGCTTTCTTT
TRBJ2-5 | - | - | TRBV5-6 | CASSLGLFQETQYF | TGTGCCAGCAGCTTGGGACTCTTCCAAGAGACCCAGTACTTC
TRBJ2-1 | - | TRBD1 | TRBV5-4 | CASSRRGTGGYNEQFF | TGTGCCAGCAGCCGGCGAGGGACAGGGGGGTACAATGAGCAGTTCTTC
TRBJ2-3 | - | TRBD1 | TRBV7-6 | CASSLATGVSSTDTQYF | TGTGCCAGCAGCTTAGCGACAGGGGTGTCTAGCACAGATACGCAGTATTTT
TRBJ2-3 | - | - | TRBV6-5 | CASSNNPGGGDTQYF | TGTGCCAGCAGTAATAACCCAGGGGGAGGGGATACGCAGTATTTT
TRBJ2-7 | - | - | TRBV2 | CASSGRAQYF | TGTGCCAGCAGTGGAAGGGCACAGTACTTC